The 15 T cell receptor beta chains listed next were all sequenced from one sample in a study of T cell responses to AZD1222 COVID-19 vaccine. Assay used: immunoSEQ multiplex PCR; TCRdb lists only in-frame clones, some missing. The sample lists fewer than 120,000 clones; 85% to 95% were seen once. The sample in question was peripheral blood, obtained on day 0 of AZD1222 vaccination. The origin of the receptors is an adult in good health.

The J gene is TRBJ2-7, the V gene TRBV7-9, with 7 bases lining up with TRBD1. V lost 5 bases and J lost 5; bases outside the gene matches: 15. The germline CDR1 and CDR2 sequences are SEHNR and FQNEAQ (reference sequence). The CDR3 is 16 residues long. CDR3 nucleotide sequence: TGTGCCAGCAGCAATTTCAGATCCGAGACAGGGAACGAGCAGTACTTC. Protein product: CASSNFRSETGNEQYF.

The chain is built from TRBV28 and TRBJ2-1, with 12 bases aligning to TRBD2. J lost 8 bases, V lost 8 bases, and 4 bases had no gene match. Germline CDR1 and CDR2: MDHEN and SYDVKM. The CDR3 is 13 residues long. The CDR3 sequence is CASGLAGRDEQFF. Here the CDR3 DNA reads TGTGCCAGCGGACTAGCGGGGCGGGATGAGCAGTTCTTC.

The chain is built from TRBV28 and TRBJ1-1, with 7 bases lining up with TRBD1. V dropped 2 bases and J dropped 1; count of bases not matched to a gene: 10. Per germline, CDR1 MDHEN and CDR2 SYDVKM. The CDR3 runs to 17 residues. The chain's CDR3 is CASSLTRGRVGNTEAFF. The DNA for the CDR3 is TGTGCCAGCAGTTTAACTAGGGGGCGCGTTGGGAACACTGAAGCTTTCTTT.

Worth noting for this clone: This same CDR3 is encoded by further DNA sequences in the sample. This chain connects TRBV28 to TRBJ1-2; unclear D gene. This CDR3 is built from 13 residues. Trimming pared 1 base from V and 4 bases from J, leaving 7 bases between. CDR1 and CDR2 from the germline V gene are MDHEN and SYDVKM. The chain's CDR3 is CASSLSGGYGYTF. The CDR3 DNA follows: TGTGCCAGCAGTTTATCTGGCGGCTATGGCTACACCTTC.

DNA of the CDR3: TGCGCCAGCAGCCCGGGACAGTCGACGCCCTACGAGCAGTACTTC. Translation gives CASSPGQSTPYEQYF. The rearrangement links TRBV5-1 to TRBJ2-7, with 7 bases that match TRBD1. V lost 4 bases and J lost 2; bases outside the gene matches: 9. Germline CDR1 SGHRS, CDR2 YFSETQ. This CDR3 contains 15 residues. Supplemented by reference TRBV5-1 and TRBJ2-7, the full variable domain reads KAGVTQTPRYLIKTRGQQVTLSCSPISGHRSVSWYQQTPGQGLQFLFEYFSETQRNKGNFPGRFSGRQFSNSRSEMNVSTLELGDSALYLCASSPGQSTPYEQYFGPGTRLTVT.

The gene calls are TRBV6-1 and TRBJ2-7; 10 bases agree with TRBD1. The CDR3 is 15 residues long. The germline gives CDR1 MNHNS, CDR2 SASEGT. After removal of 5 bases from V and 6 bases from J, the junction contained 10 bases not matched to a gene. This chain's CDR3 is CASSSGTGAFSEQYF. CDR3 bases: TGTGCCAGCAGTTCCGGGACAGGGGCGTTCAGCGAGCAGTACTTC.

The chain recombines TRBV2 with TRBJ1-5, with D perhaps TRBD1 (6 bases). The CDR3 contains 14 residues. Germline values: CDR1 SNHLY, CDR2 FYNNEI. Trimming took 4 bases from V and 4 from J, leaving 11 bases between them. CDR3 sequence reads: CASSVVGGNQPQHF. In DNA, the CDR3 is TGTGCCAGCAGTGTGGTAGGGGGGAATCAGCCCCAGCATTTT.

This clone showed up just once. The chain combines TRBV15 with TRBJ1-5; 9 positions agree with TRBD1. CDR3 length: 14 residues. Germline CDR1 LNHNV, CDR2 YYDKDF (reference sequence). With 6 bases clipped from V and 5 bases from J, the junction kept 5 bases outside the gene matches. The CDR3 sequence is CATSIRQGDQPQHF. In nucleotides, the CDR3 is TGTGCCACCAGTATTCGACAGGGGGATCAGCCCCAGCATTTT.

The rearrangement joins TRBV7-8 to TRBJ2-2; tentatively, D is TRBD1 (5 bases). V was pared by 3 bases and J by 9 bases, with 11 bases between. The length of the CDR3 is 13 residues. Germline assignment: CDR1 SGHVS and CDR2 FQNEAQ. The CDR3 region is CASSFGQGRELFF. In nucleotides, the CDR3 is TGTGCCAGCAGCTTCGGGCAGGGAAGGGAGCTGTTTTTT. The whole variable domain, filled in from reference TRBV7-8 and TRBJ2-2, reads GAGVSQSPRYKVAKRGQDVALRCDPISGHVSLFWYQQALGQGPEFLTYFQNEAQLDKSGLPSDRFFAERPEGSVSTLKIQRTQQEDSAVYLCASSFGQGRELFFGEGSRLTVL.

CDR3 amino acids: CASSFSAGTGDQPQHF. The CDR3 coding sequence is TGTGCCAGCAGTTTCTCGGCCGGGACAGGGGATCAGCCCCAGCATTTT. This sequence joins TRBV27 and TRBJ1-5; 10 bases fit TRBD1. CDR1 is MNHEY, CDR2 SMNVEV, per germline (reference sequence). Trimming took 3 bases from V and 5 from J; bases not matched to a gene: 7. There are 16 residues in the CDR3.

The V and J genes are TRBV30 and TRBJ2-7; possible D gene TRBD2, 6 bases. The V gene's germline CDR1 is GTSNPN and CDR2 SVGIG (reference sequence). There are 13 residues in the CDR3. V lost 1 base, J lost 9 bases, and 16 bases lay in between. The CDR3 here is CAWSALAFDGQYF. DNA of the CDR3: TGTGCCTGGAGTGCCCTAGCGTTTGATGGGCAGTACTTC.

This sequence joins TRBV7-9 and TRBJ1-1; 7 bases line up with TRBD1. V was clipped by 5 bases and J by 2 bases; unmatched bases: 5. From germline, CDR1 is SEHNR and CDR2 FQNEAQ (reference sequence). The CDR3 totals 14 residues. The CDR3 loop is CASSPDRVNTEAFF. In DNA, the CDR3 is TGTGCCAGCAGCCCAGACAGGGTTAACACTGAAGCTTTCTTT.

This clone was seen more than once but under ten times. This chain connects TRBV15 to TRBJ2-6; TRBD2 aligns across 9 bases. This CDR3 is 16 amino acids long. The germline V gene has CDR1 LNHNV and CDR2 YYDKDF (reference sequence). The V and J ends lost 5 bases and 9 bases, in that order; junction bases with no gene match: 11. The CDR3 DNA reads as TGTGCCACCAGCCCTCAGGCTAGCGGGAACCACAACGTCCTGACTTTC. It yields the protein CATSPQASGNHNVLTF.

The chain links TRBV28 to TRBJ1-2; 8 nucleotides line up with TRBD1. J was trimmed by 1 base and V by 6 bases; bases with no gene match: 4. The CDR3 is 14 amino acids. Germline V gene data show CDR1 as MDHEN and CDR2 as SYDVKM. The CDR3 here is CASSWTGNNYGYTF. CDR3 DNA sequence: TGTGCCAGCAGCTGGACAGGGAATAACTATGGCTACACCTTC.

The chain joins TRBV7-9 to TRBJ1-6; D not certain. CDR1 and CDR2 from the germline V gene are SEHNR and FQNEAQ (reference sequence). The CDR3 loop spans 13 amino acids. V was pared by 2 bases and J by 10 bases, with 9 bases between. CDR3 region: CASSLLKESPLHF. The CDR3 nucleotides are TGTGCCAGCAGCTTACTCAAAGAGTCACCCCTCCACTTT.